This T cell receptor beta chain was captured by sequencing in a study of regulatory T cells in long-lasting Graves disease. Study-level findings and limits: Gene preferences differed: TRBV28, TRBJ1-2, TRBJ2-5 in persistent cases.

Time point in this sample: newly diagnosed GD, antithyroid drugs for less than 3 months. The authors made the TCR library using RNA they extracted from PBMCs. From an endocrinology department in Xi'an, China, came the patients. Roughly 9.9-milliliter peripheral blood samples went into EDTA tubes. The CDR3 covers 18 residues. Building the TCR beta libraries relied on iRepertoire HTBI primers, and CDR3 regions underwent Arm-PCR. Using its own MiXCR run on the multiplex PCR reads, TCRdb lists one record per CDR3 protein. The sample carries 450,000 to 600,000 distinct CDR3 sequences, 13% recorded once. The sample holds many counts of this clonotype. The target antigen is unknown. The junction differs from germline at one of its ends, possibly a read error. In addition, the sample was reused for a study of T cells in Graves' hyperthyroidism and ophthalmopathy. That report notes: Stable hyperthyroidism: no ophthalmopathy progression over 18 months of follow-up.

The receptor was isolated from a man aged 25 to 40 with Graves disease. Sequencing used peripheral blood mononuclear cells (PBMCs), obtained at new diagnosis, from a patient treated with antithyroid drugs. The V gene is TRBV6-7, the J gene TRBJ2-1; 9 bases are shared with TRBD1. TRBV6-7 has ORF status, its function being uncertain. CDR3 DNA: TGTGCCAGCAGTTACCTAGAGTACGGGACAGGGTCCTACGATGAGCAGTTCTTC. Its protein product is CASSYLEYGTGSYDEQFF.